This T cell receptor beta chain is from a study of cytomegalovirus exposure and HLA in healthy donors. The PCR employed 60 Vbeta primers together with 13 Jbeta primers. TCRdb's table, derived via immunoSEQ multiplex PCR, lists solely in-frame clones and lacks some. This table holds about 83,000 clones. Despite likely unrecorded immune exposures, the donors were nominally healthy at the time of sampling. CDR3 length: 16 amino acids. The germline gives CDR1 LNHDA, CDR2 SQIVND (reference sequence). Trimming removed 1 base at V and 1 base at J, with 13 bases between. The sequence derives from a man aged 18 to 35 in good health and CMV-seropositive. The sample taken for sequencing was PBMCs. This sequence joins TRBV19 and TRBJ1-1; D unresolved. The CDR3 bases are TGTGCCAGTAGTATAGGGGTAGGCAGACAGAACACTGAAGCTTTCTTT. Amino acids: CASSIGVGRQNTEAFF. The full variable domain, its missing parts supplied by reference TRBV19 and TRBJ1-1, is DGGITQSPKYLFRKEGQNVTLSCEQNLNHDAMYWYRQDPGQGLRLIYYSQIVNDFQKGDIAEGYSVSREKKESFPLTVTSAQKNPTAFYLCASSIGVGRQNTEAFFGQGTRLTVV.